The rows below give T cell receptor beta chains drawn from one sample of a study of OX40 agonist ivuxolimab in advanced cancers. Produced via immunoSEQ multiplex PCR; TCRdb's table is partial and in-frame only. This repertoire shows about 62,000 clones, approximately 81% found once; its top ten account for 4%. The sample consisted of CD4+ or CD8+ T cells sorted from blood, taken in a trial of the OX40 agonist ivuxolimab. The receptors derive from an adult with an advanced solid tumor such as melanoma, head and neck, liver or kidney cancer. CDR3s include the opening cysteine and the closing phenylalanine or tryptophan. The D gene is left open where the match is weak. The size field is filled for only some rows; it gives once, few, many or a size class.

d_gene,abundance,v_gene,j_gene,CDR3aa,CDR3nt
TRBD2,few,TRBV4-1,TRBJ2-1,CASSQDLTSGGNNEQFF,TGCGCCAGCAGCCAAGACTTGACTAGCGGGGGCAACAATGAGCAGTTCTTC
-,-,TRBV5-1,TRBJ2-5,CASSLRGGEETQYF,TGCGCCAGCAGCTTGCGAGGGGGAGAAGAGACCCAGTACTTC
TRBD1,-,TRBV6-1,TRBJ1-2,CASSEALEGTGGGGYTF,TGTGCCAGCAGTGAAGCGCTGGAAGGGACAGGGGGCGGTGGCTACACCTTC
-,-,TRBV2,TRBJ2-6,CASTGRSGANVLTF,TGTGCCAGCACAGGCCGCTCTGGGGCCAACGTCCTGACTTTC
TRBD1,-,TRBV5-5,TRBJ1-2,CASSSGQGATNYGYTF,TGTGCCAGCAGCTCCGGACAGGGCGCCACTAACTATGGCTACACCTTC
-,-,TRBV2,TRBJ2-7,CASSEWTPGDEQYF,TGTGCCAGCAGTGAATGGACACCCGGGGACGAGCAGTACTTC
TRBD1,-,TRBV18,TRBJ1-3,CASSPNGQGTGNTIYF,TGTGCCAGCTCACCGAACGGACAGGGCACTGGAAACACCATATATTTT
-,-,TRBV19,TRBJ2-7,CASSTDTTYEQYF,TGTGCCAGTAGTACGGATACCACCTACGAGCAGTACTTC
TRBD1,-,TRBV10-2,TRBJ1-5,CASSEFGQVQPQHF,TGCGCCAGCAGTGAGTTTGGACAGGTTCAGCCCCAGCATTTT
TRBD1,-,TRBV6-1,TRBJ1-3,CASSDAGQPAGNTIYF,TGTGCCAGCAGTGATGCGGGACAGCCGGCTGGAAACACCATATATTTT
-,once,TRBV9,TRBJ2-1,CASSVDVRGSNEQFF,TGTGCCAGCAGCGTCGACGTGCGCGGGTCCAATGAGCAGTTCTTC
-,-,TRBV7-2,TRBJ2-7,CASSLARYEQYF,TGTGCCAGCAGCTTAGCGCGATACGAGCAGTACTTC
TRBD1,-,TRBV6-5,TRBJ2-5,CASRGTAQETQYF,TGTGCCAGCAGGGGGACAGCCCAAGAGACCCAGTACTTC
-,-,TRBV28,TRBJ2-1,CASNRKVRFKYNEQFF,TGTGCCAGCAACAGGAAAGTAAGGTTTAAATACAATGAGCAGTTCTTC
TRBD2,-,TRBV7-9,TRBJ2-1,CASSLRTSAYNEQFF,TGTGCCAGCAGCTTAAGGACTAGCGCCTACAATGAGCAGTTCTTC
TRBD1,-,TRBV11-2,TRBJ2-7,CASSTLTGWITYEQYF,TGTGCCAGCAGCACCCTGACAGGGTGGATCACCTACGAGCAGTACTTC
TRBD2,-,TRBV5-1,TRBJ2-1,CASSLVGRLAGVRQFF,TGCGCCAGCAGCTTGGTTGGGCGACTAGCGGGAGTACGGCAGTTCTTC
-,few,TRBV19,TRBJ1-5,CASSMLASGLPQHF,TGTGCCAGTAGTATGTTAGCGAGCGGTCTGCCCCAGCATTTT
TRBD1,-,TRBV19,TRBJ1-6,CASSGPPGQGARNSPLHF,TGTGCCAGTAGTGGGCCCCCGGGACAGGGGGCAAGAAATTCACCCCTCCACTTT
-,-,TRBV2,TRBJ2-5,CASSVWGQETQYF,TGTGCCAGCAGTGTCTGGGGGCAAGAGACCCAGTACTTC
-,-,TRBV19,TRBJ1-5,CASSIVSSNQPQHF,TGTGCCAGTAGTATAGTGTCCAGTAATCAGCCCCAGCATTTT
TRBD1,-,TRBV27,TRBJ2-7,CASSSAGTESYEQYF,TGTGCCAGCAGTAGCGCCGGGACAGAATCCTACGAGCAGTACTTC
-,-,TRBV30,TRBJ1-4,CAWRRGTGEKLFF,TGTGCCTGGAGAAGGGGGACTGGCGAAAAACTGTTTTTT
TRBD1,-,TRBV5-8,TRBJ2-4,CASSPFGTGLDIQYF,TGTGCCAGCAGCCCTTTCGGGACAGGGTTAGACATTCAGTACTTC
-,-,TRBV5-1,TRBJ1-4,CASKPWGDVANEKLFF,TGCGCCAGCAAACCTTGGGGGGACGTTGCTAATGAAAAACTGTTTTTT
TRBD2,-,TRBV28,TRBJ2-1,CASSLPGTSGGNEQFF,TGTGCCAGCAGTTTACCTGGGACTAGCGGGGGCAATGAGCAGTTCTTC
TRBD2,-,TRBV5-1,TRBJ2-1,CASSLLAGGSYNEQFF,TGCGCCAGCAGCTTGTTGGCGGGAGGTTCCTACAATGAGCAGTTCTTC
TRBD1,-,TRBV6-1,TRBJ2-5,CASSEGTGAVETQYF,TGTGCCAGCAGTGAAGGGACAGGGGCCGTCGAGACCCAGTACTTC
TRBD2,-,TRBV7-8,TRBJ2-5,CASSIGLAGQETQYF,TGTGCCAGCAGCATAGGACTAGCGGGACAAGAGACCCAGTACTTC
TRBD1,once,TRBV10-2,TRBJ1-2,CASIGPGGSGYTF,TGCGCCAGCATCGGACCAGGGGGTTCTGGCTACACCTTC
-,-,TRBV7-3,TRBJ2-3,CASSSPETDTQYF,TGTGCCAGCAGCTCCCCGGAGACAGATACGCAGTATTTT
TRBD2,once,TRBV6-6,TRBJ2-3,CASRGRGTDTQYF,TGTGCCAGCCGCGGGAGGGGCACAGATACGCAGTATTTT
-,once,TRBV7-2,TRBJ2-5,CASSLGPQGSETQYF,TGTGCCAGCAGCTTAGGTCCCCAGGGGAGCGAGACCCAGTACTTC
TRBD1,-,TRBV5-4,TRBJ2-7,CASSGRDRVAYEQYF,TGTGCCAGCAGCGGACGGGACAGGGTCGCCTACGAGCAGTACTTC
TRBD2,-,TRBV27,TRBJ2-7,CASSLPGLAVDEQYF,TGTGCCAGCAGTTTACCGGGACTAGCAGTAGACGAGCAGTACTTC
-,-,TRBV28,TRBJ1-1,CASSARQARTEAFF,TGTGCCAGCAGTGCCCGACAGGCCAGAACTGAAGCTTTCTTT
-,few,TRBV18,TRBJ2-2,CASSPTGPELFF,TGTGCCAGCTCACCCACAGGGCCCGAGCTGTTTTTT
TRBD2,few,TRBV6-6,TRBJ2-7,CASSYSGGVYEQYF,TGTGCCAGCAGTTACTCCGGGGGGGTCTACGAGCAGTACTTC
-,-,TRBV28,TRBJ2-2,CASSSGELFF,TGTGCCAGCAGTTCCGGGGAGCTGTTTTTT
TRBD1,-,TRBV2,TRBJ1-4,CASSERDRVGKLFF,TGTGCCAGCAGTGAAAGGGACAGGGTGGGAAAACTGTTTTTT
TRBD1,-,TRBV9,TRBJ2-1,CASSVAGTGPGEQFF,TGTGCCAGCAGCGTCGCGGGGACAGGGCCCGGTGAGCAGTTCTTC
-,-,TRBV6-6,TRBJ1-1,CASHNGRGNTEAFF,TGTGCCAGCCATAATGGCAGGGGGAACACTGAAGCTTTCTTT
-,-,TRBV10-2,TRBJ2-5,CASSEMGYAVEYF,TGCGCCAGCAGTGAAATGGGGTACGCGGTGGAGTACTTC
TRBD1,-,TRBV4-1,TRBJ1-1,CASSQRTGANTEAFF,TGCGCCAGCAGCCAAAGGACAGGGGCGAACACTGAAGCTTTCTTT
-,-,TRBV2,TRBJ2-7,CASSPDTLLGYEQYF,TGTGCCAGCAGTCCCGACACCCTCCTAGGCTACGAGCAGTACTTC
-,once,TRBV28,TRBJ1-5,CASSRGRGDQPQHF,TGTGCCAGCAGTAGGGGAAGGGGTGATCAGCCCCAGCATTTT
-,once,TRBV7-9,TRBJ1-1,CASSQSEHRGAEAFF,TGTGCCAGCAGCCAGAGTGAACACCGGGGGGCTGAAGCTTTCTTT
-,-,TRBV7-3,TRBJ2-1,CASSPDWANEQFF,TGTGCCAGCAGCCCCGATTGGGCCAATGAGCAGTTCTTC
-,-,TRBV13,TRBJ2-5,CASSHRDPQETQYF,TGTGCCAGCAGCCACCGGGACCCCCAAGAGACCCAGTACTTC
-,-,TRBV7-9,TRBJ2-3,CASSFDSSTDTQYF,TGTGCCAGCAGCTTTGACAGCAGCACAGATACGCAGTATTTT
TRBD1,-,TRBV7-9,TRBJ2-7,CASSLGTGDTYEQYF,TGTGCCAGCAGCCTGGGGACAGGGGATACCTACGAGCAGTACTTC
TRBD2,few,TRBV7-2,TRBJ2-3,CASSSKGLAGGPVGTQYF,TGTGCCAGCAGCTCCAAGGGACTAGCGGGGGGGCCCGTCGGTACGCAGTATTTT
TRBD1,once,TRBV19,TRBJ1-5,CASSDRVNQPQHF,TGTGCCAGTAGCGACAGGGTCAATCAGCCCCAGCATTTT
-,few,TRBV10-3,TRBJ2-2,CAAEGETNTGELFF,TGTGCCGCCGAAGGAGAGACGAACACCGGGGAGCTGTTTTTT
-,-,TRBV15,TRBJ2-2,CATSRSYAGVAGELFF,TGTGCCACCAGCAGAAGCTACGCAGGGGTCGCCGGGGAGCTGTTTTTT